This is a list of T cell receptor beta chains from one sample in a study of blood T cells in healthy people across ages. TCRdb processed the 5' RACE reads anew with MiXCR; each CDR3 protein has one entry. The table includes hundreds of thousands of distinct CDR3 sequences, approximately 60% detected once. Sequencing used blood. Every receptor here comes from a man aged 40-50 years in good health. CDR3s leave out the opening cysteine and the closing phenylalanine or tryptophan. D genes are given only for firm matches. Expanded clones are given a class, and other clones once, few, many or no size at all.

ASSLGAGNTGELF,TRBV7-7,NA,few
ASRYRDNEQF,TRBV19,NA,NA
SVEEGGEQY,TRBV29-1,NA,few
ASSLTKLNEQF,TRBV7-3,NA,NA
ASSWRRDLGGTDTQY,TRBV6-6,NA,NA
ASSQTRVGYGYT,TRBV3-1,NA,NA
ASGSSGNTIY,TRBV9,NA,many
ASSGLPGRLSYEQY,TRBV5-1,NA,NA
ASSELVAGNEQF,TRBV6-1,NA,NA
ASSQNVRGSGANVLT,TRBV7-2,NA,few
ASSVGVFSYEQY,TRBV9,NA,NA
SANDRAGETQY,TRBV20-1,TRBD1,NA
SAGRVSGDERY,TRBV20-1,NA,NA
ASSLEGTPTEAF,TRBV5-1,NA,NA